The rows below give T cell receptor beta chains drawn from one sample of a study of radiotherapy plus CTLA-4 blockade in lung cancer. Profiled with immunoSEQ multiplex PCR; TCRdb holds only in-frame clones, not every one. The repertoire holds approximately 53,000 clones, with roughly 85% as singletons. Source: peripheral blood, taken from a patient treated with radiotherapy plus ipilimumab. Receptor source: a human donor with non-small cell lung cancer whose response to radiotherapy plus ipilimumab could not be evaluated. Each CDR3 is given with its conserved first and last residue. Each record gives: V gene, J gene, CDR3 length, clone size, D gene, CDR3 DNA, CDR3 protein. D genes are given only for firm matches. Not all rows give a size; the values are once, few, many and, for expanded clones, a class.

>TRBV6-1|TRBJ2-1|15|-|TRBD1
TGTGCCAGCAGGGGACAGGTTAACTCCTACAATGAGCAGTTCTTC
CASRGQVNSYNEQFF
>TRBV7-6|TRBJ2-7|15|-|-
TGTGCCAGCAGCTCGATCCTGACTAGTCGAGACGAGCAGTACTTC
CASSSILTSRDEQYF
>TRBV15|TRBJ1-2|16|-|-
TGTGCCACCAGCAGAGACCTCATGGGGAGTGGGGATGGCTACACCTTC
CATSRDLMGSGDGYTF
>TRBV28|TRBJ1-1|15|-|TRBD1
TGTGCCAGCAGTCTGTCCACAGGGGTGGGCACTGAAGCTTTCTTT
CASSLSTGVGTEAFF
>TRBV28|TRBJ1-5|15|-|-
TGTGCCAGCAGTTTCGACGCCACCCCCGGGGAGCCCCAGCATTTT
CASSFDATPGEPQHF
>TRBV5-1|TRBJ2-7|15|-|TRBD1
TGCGCCAGCAGTATGGCAGGGGGAACAGGGAGCGAGCAGTACTTC
CASSMAGGTGSEQYF
>TRBV6-1|TRBJ1-1|14|-|TRBD1
TGTGCCAGCAGTGAACGGAGGGGGCTGACTGAAGCTTTCTTT
CASSERRGLTEAFF
>TRBV18|TRBJ1-2|15|-|TRBD1
TGTGCCAGCTCCCTCGGGACAGCAGCTAACTATGGCTACACCTTC
CASSLGTAANYGYTF
>TRBV7-9|TRBJ2-7|13|-|TRBD1
TGTGCCAGCAGTCGGGACAGGGTAGGCGAGCAGTACTTC
CASSRDRVGEQYF
>TRBV2|TRBJ2-5|13|-|TRBD2
TGTGCCAGCAAGGGGACTAGCGGAGAGACCCAGTACTTC
CASKGTSGETQYF
>TRBV29-1|TRBJ2-2|16|once|TRBD2
TGCAGCGTTGTGGGGAGGGCTCCATCGAACACCGGGGAGCTGTTTTTT
CSVVGRAPSNTGELFF
>TRBV27|TRBJ2-2|15|-|-
TGTGCCAGCAGTTTAATCGGGTTTAGCACCGGGGAGCTGTTTTTT
CASSLIGFSTGELFF
>TRBV28|TRBJ1-1|15|-|-
TGTGCCAGCAGTTTATTCCGAGTGGTGGACACTGAAGCTTTCTTT
CASSLFRVVDTEAFF
>TRBV21-1|TRBJ2-1|14|few|-
TGTGCCAGCAGCAAACCGGTGGTTGTGGATGAGCAGTTCTTC
CASSKPVVVDEQFF
>TRBV5-4|TRBJ2-5|15|-|TRBD2
TGTGCCAGCAGCTTGTCACTAGCGCTACAAGAGACCCAGTACTTC
CASSLSLALQETQYF
>TRBV9|TRBJ2-2|16|-|TRBD1
TGTGCCAGCAGCGGGTGGCCGGGACAGGGGGCCGGGGAGCTGTTTTTT
CASSGWPGQGAGELFF
>TRBV28|TRBJ1-2|14|-|TRBD1
TGTGCCAGCAGTTTATCCAGGGGGCGGGGAGGCTACACCTTC
CASSLSRGRGGYTF
>TRBV7-9|TRBJ2-3|18|-|TRBD2
TGTGCCAGCAGCTTAGAGTCGACTAGCGGAACTCTGAGGGATACGCAGTATTTT
CASSLESTSGTLRDTQYF
>TRBV15|TRBJ2-1|15|-|-
TGTGCCACCAGCAGAGATCTGGGGGGACCCAATGAGCAGTTCTTC
CATSRDLGGPNEQFF
>TRBV7-3|TRBJ2-1|16|-|TRBD2
TGTGCCAGCAGCCTAAGAGGGAGCGGGGGGTACAATGAGCAGTTCTTC
CASSLRGSGGYNEQFF
>TRBV6-4|TRBJ2-3|15|-|TRBD2
TGTGCCAGCAGTGAGGTTAGCGGGACCTCAGATACGCAGTATTTT
CASSEVSGTSDTQYF
>TRBV11-3|TRBJ2-7|15|-|TRBD2
TGTGCCAGCAGCTTAGATCTGCGGGGGGGGCACGAGCAGTACTTC
CASSLDLRGGHEQYF
>TRBV11-2|TRBJ2-5|17|-|-
TGTGCCAGCAGCTTAGTTGACAGCGAAGCGTACCAAGAGACCCAGTACTTC
CASSLVDSEAYQETQYF
>TRBV19|TRBJ1-1|14|-|-
TGTGCCAGTAGTATGAAACAGGGCGGCACTGAAGCTTTCTTT
CASSMKQGGTEAFF
>TRBV5-1|TRBJ2-4|18|-|-
TGCGCCAGCAGCTTGAACACAGGGAGTACCTTAACCAAAAACATTCAGTACTTC
CASSLNTGSTLTKNIQYF
>TRBV7-2|TRBJ1-4|15|-|-
TGTGCCAGCAGCTTATATGGGGTGAGGGATGAAAAACTGTTTTTT
CASSLYGVRDEKLFF
>TRBV7-2|TRBJ1-5|14|-|-
TGTGCCAGCAGCCTGGGACTCTCCAATCAGCCCCAGCATTTT
CASSLGLSNQPQHF
>TRBV7-3|TRBJ1-2|14|-|TRBD1
TGTGCCAGCAGCCCAGGGGGGTCTACCTATGGCTACACCTTC
CASSPGGSTYGYTF
>TRBV5-5|TRBJ2-7|14|-|-
TGTGCCAGCAGCTTGGAGGTGGACACCTACGAGCAGTACTTC
CASSLEVDTYEQYF
>TRBV28|TRBJ2-5|15|few|TRBD2
TGTGCCAGCAGTTTATCGACTAGCGGGATCGAGACCCAGTACTTC
CASSLSTSGIETQYF
>TRBV28|TRBJ1-5|15|few|TRBD1
TGTGCCAGCAGTGGCCCGACAGGGAACAATCAGCCCCAGCATTTT
CASSGPTGNNQPQHF
>TRBV28|TRBJ2-7|14|once|-
TGTGCCAGCAGTTTAACGGCGGGGGCCAGCGAGCAGTACTTC
CASSLTAGASEQYF
>TRBV28|TRBJ1-2|15|-|TRBD1
TGTGCCAGCAGACCGACAGGGGGCTTTAACTATGGCTACACCTTC
CASRPTGGFNYGYTF
>TRBV9|TRBJ2-5|15|-|-
TGTGCCAGCAGCGTAGCCGGACTATACCAAGAGACCCAGTACTTC
CASSVAGLYQETQYF
>TRBV7-2|TRBJ2-7|15|few|TRBD1
TGTGCCAGCAGCCAGGGGACAGGGGGATTCTACGAGCAGTACTTC
CASSQGTGGFYEQYF
>TRBV4-1|TRBJ1-5|14|-|-
TGCGCCAGCAGCCAACTCAGTTCCAATCAGCCCCAGCATTTT
CASSQLSSNQPQHF
>TRBV9|TRBJ2-4|17|-|TRBD1
TGTGCCAGCAGCGTCGAAGCGACAGGGGGCGTCAAAAACATTCAGTACTTC
CASSVEATGGVKNIQYF
>TRBV11-2|TRBJ2-2|14|-|-
TGTGCCAGCAGCTTACAGGGGAACACCGGGGAGCTGTTTTTT
CASSLQGNTGELFF
>TRBV5-8|TRBJ2-7|14|-|TRBD1
TGTGCCAGCAGCTTGAGACAGGGGAGGTACGAGCAGTACTTC
CASSLRQGRYEQYF
>TRBV28|TRBJ1-3|15|few|TRBD1
TGTGCCAGCAGTTCCCCGGGACAGGGGGCAAACACCATATATTTT
CASSSPGQGANTIYF
>TRBV29-1|TRBJ2-7|13|-|-
TGCAGCGTTTACGACAGTTTATCCTACGAGCAGTACTTC
CSVYDSLSYEQYF
>TRBV5-4|TRBJ1-1|12|-|TRBD1
TGTGCCAGCAGCTTGCAGGACAGGGAAGCTTTCTTT
CASSLQDREAFF
>TRBV28|TRBJ2-1|15|once|TRBD2
TGTGCCAGCAGCGCCCTAGCGGGATCCTACAATGAGCAGTTCTTC
CASSALAGSYNEQFF
>TRBV28|TRBJ1-1|15|-|-
TGTGCCAGCAGTTTATTAGGGAGGGCTAGCACTGAAGCTTTCTTT
CASSLLGRASTEAFF
>TRBV13|TRBJ1-6|14|-|TRBD1
TGTGCCAGCAGCTTCGGGACAGGGGATTCACCCCTCCACTTT
CASSFGTGDSPLHF
>TRBV27|TRBJ1-5|16|-|TRBD1
TGTGCCAGCAGTTCGGGACAGGGGGCGATCAATCAGCCCCAGCATTTT
CASSSGQGAINQPQHF
>TRBV28|TRBJ1-2|15|-|TRBD1
TGTGCCAGCAGTCCCCCGTCGGACAGGGGCTATGGCTACACCTTC
CASSPPSDRGYGYTF